The 9 T cell receptor beta chains reported below all come from one sample, sequenced in a study of blood T cell repertoires in COVID-19. Sequencing used immunoSEQ multiplex PCR; TCRdb keeps in-frame clones, though not all of them. The sample consists of a few hundred thousand clones, over 80% of them appearing once. The sequenced sample consisted of peripheral blood. The receptors come from a woman in her forties or fifties with COVID-19, enrolled during active disease.

This rearrangement joins TRBV10-1 to TRBJ2-1; 9 nucleotides match TRBD2. Per germline, CDR1 WNHNN and CDR2 SYGVQD (reference sequence). J was trimmed by 2 bases and V by 9 bases; bases with no gene match: 5. CDR3 length: 14 amino acids. CDR3 amino acids: CARHSGRAYNEQFF. The DNA of the CDR3 is TGCGCCAGACATAGCGGGAGAGCCTACAATGAGCAGTTCTTC.

The chain couples TRBV19 to TRBJ1-1; D remains ambiguous. CDR1 LNHDA and CDR2 SQIVND come from the germline V gene (reference sequence). Trimming took 5 bases from V and 1 from J, leaving 5 bases between them. The CDR3 contains 12 residues. CDR3 protein: CASSAGNTEAFF. The CDR3 DNA reads TGTGCCAGTAGTGCGGGGAACACTGAAGCTTTCTTT.

This chain connects TRBV18 to TRBJ1-5; D remains ambiguous. Trimming left V 2 bases short and J 2 bases short, with 7 bases between. CDR3 length equals 14 residues. Germline V gene lookup returns CDR1 KGHSH and CDR2 LQKENI. The CDR3 nucleotides read TGTGCCAGCTCACCAGCACAGCGCAATCAGCCCCAGCATTTT. Amino acid sequence: CASSPAQRNQPQHF.

This chain links TRBV5-1 with TRBJ1-3; D not resolved. Germline CDR1 SGHRS, CDR2 YFSETQ. The V end lost 4 bases, the J end lost 0 bases, and 14 bases lay between the germline ends. This CDR3 spans 16 amino acids. The CDR3 bases are TGCGCCAGCAGCCCCTTGGTTGGACTCTCTGGAAACACCATATATTTT. This codes for CASSPLVGLSGNTIYF.

CDR3 residues: CASSQDQANTDTQYF. CDR3 nucleotides: TGCGCCAGCAGCCAAGATCAAGCGAACACAGATACGCAGTATTTT. The chain couples TRBV4-1 to TRBJ2-3; D is uncertain. Germline V lookup: CDR1 MGHRA, CDR2 YSYEKL. The CDR3 runs 15 residues. V lost 0 bases and J 2 bases, leaving 9 bases between the germline ends.

The chain combines TRBV5-4 with TRBJ1-2, with TRBD1 identical over 7 bases. The germline CDR1 and CDR2 sequences are SGHNT and YYREEE (reference sequence). V shed 5 bases, J shed 4 bases, and the junction held 5 bases outside the gene matches. The CDR3 loop spans 13 amino acids. This CDR3 reads CASRGTAGYGYTF. The CDR3 nucleotides read TGTGCCAGCAGGGGGACAGCCGGCTATGGCTACACCTTC. The variable domain in full, with the rest retrieved from reference TRBV5-4 and TRBJ1-2, is ETGVTQSPTHLIKTRGQQVTLRCSSQSGHNTVSWYQQALGQGPQFIFQYYREEENGRGNFPPRFSGLQFPNYSSELNVNALELDDSALYLCASRGTAGYGYTFGSGTRLTVV.

This clone was counted once. The chain is built from TRBV5-1 and TRBJ1-2; 7 positions agree with TRBD1. J gave up 4 bases and V 5 bases, and 11 bases lay outside the gene matches. The CDR3 consists of 15 residues. The germline V gene encodes CDR1 SGHRS and CDR2 YFSETQ. CDR3 protein: CASRQPSTGRYGYTF. CDR3 DNA: TGCGCCAGCAGACAACCCTCGACAGGGCGCTATGGCTACACCTTC.

V gene TRBV18 combines with J gene TRBJ2-7; TRBD1 matches 10 bases. CDR1 is KGHSH and CDR2 is LQKENI in the germline V gene. The CDR3 is 15 residues long. The V segment lost 3 bases and the J segment 6 bases; nucleotides outside the gene matches: 8. CDR3: CASSPSGQGNREQYF. In DNA, the CDR3 is TGTGCCAGCTCACCCTCGGGACAGGGGAATCGCGAGCAGTACTTC.

The rearrangement uses TRBV5-1 and TRBJ2-7, with 7 nucleotides matching TRBD2. V trimming: 4 bases; J trimming: 1 base; junction bases outside the gene matches: 8. The CDR3 is 15 amino acids. CDR1 is SGHRS, CDR2 YFSETQ, per germline. CDR3 sequence: CASSTLVGGSYEQYF. The DNA for the CDR3 is TGCGCCAGCAGCACCCTCGTCGGGGGGTCCTACGAGCAGTACTTC.